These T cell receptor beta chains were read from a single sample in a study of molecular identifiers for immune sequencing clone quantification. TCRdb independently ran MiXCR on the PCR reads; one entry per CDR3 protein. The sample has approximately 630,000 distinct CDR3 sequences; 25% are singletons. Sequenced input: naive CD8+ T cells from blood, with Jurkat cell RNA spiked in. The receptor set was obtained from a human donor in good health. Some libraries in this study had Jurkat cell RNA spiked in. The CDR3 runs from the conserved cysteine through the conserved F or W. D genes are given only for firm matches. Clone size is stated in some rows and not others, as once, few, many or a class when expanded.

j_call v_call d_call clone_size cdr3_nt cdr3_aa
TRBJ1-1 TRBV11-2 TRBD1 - TGTGCCAGCAGCCTGGGACAGGGGTTCAGTGCTAGCTTT CASSLGQGFSASF
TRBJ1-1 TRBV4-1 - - TGCGCCAGCAGCCAACTGGGGGGCCGGGAAGCTTTCTTT CASSQLGGREAFF
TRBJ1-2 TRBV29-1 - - TGCAGCGTTGAGGGCGGAGGGCCGCGGTCACCTAACTATGGCTACACCTTC CSVEGGGPRSPNYGYTF
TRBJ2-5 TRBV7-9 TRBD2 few TGTGCCAGCAGCTCCCCGGGACTAGCCTCCCCTTGGGAGACCCAGTACTTC CASSSPGLASPWETQYF
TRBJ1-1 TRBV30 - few TGTGCCTGGAGTGTTCTGGGCTCCCGGGACACTGAAGCTTTCTTT CAWSVLGSRDTEAFF
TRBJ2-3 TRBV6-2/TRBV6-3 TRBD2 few TGTGCCAGCAGTTACGAATGGCTAGCGGATAGCACAGATACGCAGTATTTT CASSYEWLADSTDTQYF
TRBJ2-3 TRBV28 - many TGTGCCAGCAGCAATAGCGGCCCAGTACACACAGATACGCAGTATTTT CASSNSGPVHTDTQYF
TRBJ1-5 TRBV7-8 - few TGTGCCAGCAGCTTAGCAGGGGGAGGTTTAGGCAATCAGCCCCAGCATTTT CASSLAGGGLGNQPQHF
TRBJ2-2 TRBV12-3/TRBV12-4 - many TGTGCCAGCAGCCAAACAACCGCGAACACCGGGGAGCTGTTTTTT CASSQTTANTGELFF
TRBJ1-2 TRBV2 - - TGTGCCAGCAGTACCAGCGAATTAACCTCTGGCTACACCTTC CASSTSELTSGYTF
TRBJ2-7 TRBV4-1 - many TGCGCCAGCAGCCCCGCCCCCTCTGAGATCTCCTACGAGCAGTACTTC CASSPAPSEISYEQYF
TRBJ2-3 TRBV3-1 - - TGTGCCAGCAGCCAAAACCCCAAACTCACATATACGCAGTATTTT CASSQNPKLTYTQYF
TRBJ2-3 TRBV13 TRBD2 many TGTGCCAGCAGCGCGGGACTAGCGGGAGATACGCAGTATTTT CASSAGLAGDTQYF
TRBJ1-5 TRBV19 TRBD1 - TGTGCCAGTAGTAATGGACAGGGAGGGTATCAGCCCCAGCATTTT CASSNGQGGYQPQHF
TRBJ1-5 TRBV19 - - TGTGCCAGTAGTATGACGGCAGTTAGCAATCAGCCCCAGCATTTT CASSMTAVSNQPQHF
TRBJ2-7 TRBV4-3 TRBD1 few TGCGCCAGCAGCCAAGATTCGGGGACAGGGAACGAGCAGTACTTC CASSQDSGTGNEQYF
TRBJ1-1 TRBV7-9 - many TGTGCCAGCAGCTTAGCCCCTGGGGTTTGGGATACTGAAGCTTTCTTT CASSLAPGVWDTEAFF
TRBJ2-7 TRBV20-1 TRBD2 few TGCAGTACTAAACTAGCGGGATCCTACGAGCAGTACTTC CSTKLAGSYEQYF
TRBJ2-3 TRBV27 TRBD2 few TGTGCCAGCAGGGTACTAGCGGGCCAGGATACGCAGTATTTT CASRVLAGQDTQYF
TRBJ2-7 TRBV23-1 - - TGCGCCAGCAGTCATGTCCCGCCGAGACAGTCGTTCGCTCTCCGCACCTACGAGCAGTACTTC CASSHVPPRQSFALRTYEQYF
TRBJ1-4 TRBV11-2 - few TGTGCCAGCAGCTTCTCAGGGAGTCCTAATGAAAAACTGTTTTTT CASSFSGSPNEKLFF
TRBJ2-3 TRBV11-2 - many TGTGCCAGCAGCTCCACCCCGATAAGTGCAACAGATACGCAGTATTTT CASSSTPISATDTQYF
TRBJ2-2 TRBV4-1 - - TGCGCCAGCAGCCAAGATTGGGGTCCCGGGGAGCTGTTTTTT CASSQDWGPGELFF
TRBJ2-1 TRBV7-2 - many TGTGCCAGCAGCTTAGGCCTTAATGAGCAGTTCTTC CASSLGLNEQFF
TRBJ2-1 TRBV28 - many TGTGCCAGCAGGCCGGCGGATTACAATGAGCAGTTCTTC CASRPADYNEQFF
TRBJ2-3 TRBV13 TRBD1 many TGTGCCAGCGGACAGGGGCTAAGCACAGATACGCAGTATTTT CASGQGLSTDTQYF
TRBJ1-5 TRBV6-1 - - TGTGCCAGCAGTGATAGACAGCGAATCAATCAGCCCCAGCATTTT CASSDRQRINQPQHF
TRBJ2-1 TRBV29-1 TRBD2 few TGCAGCGTTGATAGCGGGAGTTACAATGAGCAGTTCTTC CSVDSGSYNEQFF
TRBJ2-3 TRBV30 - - TGTGCCTGGAGTGTACGTCTCGGGATTGCAGATACGCAGTATTTT CAWSVRLGIADTQYF